The 23 T cell receptor beta chains reported below all come from one sample, sequenced in a study of T cell responses to AZD1222 COVID-19 vaccine. Profiling relied on immunoSEQ multiplex PCR, and the TCRdb table lists in-frame clones only, not all of them. The sample has roughly 150,000 clones, over 75% seen once; the top ten hold approximately 1.5%. This specimen was peripheral blood, taken on day 0 of AZD1222 vaccination. The receptors shown here come from an adult in good health.

This chain connects TRBV4-3 to TRBJ2-1; 7 bases are a match to TRBD2. The V gene's germline CDR1 is LGHNA and CDR2 YSLEER. This CDR3 is built from 15 residues. J lost 5 bases, V lost 0 bases, and 4 bases had no gene match. CDR3 nucleotide sequence: TGCGCCAGCAGCCAAGATGCGGGAGCTAACAATGAGCAGTTCTTC. Its protein is CASSQDAGANNEQFF.

The chain uses TRBV28 and TRBJ1-2; D remains unclear. The ends were cut back, 6 bases at V and 1 base at J, with 9 bases in the middle. Germline CDR1 is MDHEN and CDR2 is SYDVKM. This CDR3 has 13 amino acids. In DNA, the CDR3 is TGTGCCAGCAGCCTGTTGGGTAACTATGGCTACACCTTC. It yields the protein CASSLLGNYGYTF.

The chain couples TRBV6-6 to TRBJ2-6; a possible D gene is TRBD1 (5 bases). The CDR3 has 14 residues. V lost 10 bases, J lost 0 bases, and 10 bases lay in between. In germline, CDR1 is MNHNY, CDR2 SVGAGI (reference sequence). The chain's CDR3 is CATYDSSGANVLTF. Written as DNA, the CDR3 is TGTGCCACTTACGACAGCTCTGGGGCCAACGTCCTGACTTTC.

This chain joins TRBV27 and TRBJ2-5; 10 nucleotides match TRBD1. The germline V gene encodes CDR1 MNHEY and CDR2 SMNVEV (reference sequence). The CDR3 consists of 15 residues. Trimming at V came to 3 bases and at J to 5 bases, leaving 6 bases not matched to a gene. The CDR3 here is CASSLDRGFGETQYF. CDR3 sequence (DNA): TGTGCCAGCAGTTTGGACAGGGGGTTTGGGGAGACCCAGTACTTC.

The V and J genes are TRBV4-3 and TRBJ2-1; TRBD2 matches at 14 bases. This CDR3 comprises 19 residues. Germline values: CDR1 LGHNA, CDR2 YSLEER. J was trimmed by 9 bases and V by 1 base; bases with no gene match: 14. The CDR3 nucleotides are TGCGCCAGCAGCCAAGGTCTTGGACTAGCGGGGGGCCGCCACTTTGAGCAGTTCTTC. It encodes CASSQGLGLAGGRHFEQFF.

V is TRBV9 and J is TRBJ2-1, with D unresolved. Germline V gene lookup returns CDR1 SGDLS and CDR2 YYNGEE. CDR3 size: 15 residues. V was pared by 0 bases and J by 3 bases, with 10 bases between. For the CDR3, the DNA is TGTGCCAGCAGCGTAGACGGCGACCTCTACAATGAGCAGTTCTTC. Its translation is CASSVDGDLYNEQFF.

The chain joins TRBV6-2 or TRBV6-3 to TRBJ1-4; the D gene is possibly TRBD1 (5 bases). V was pared by 4 bases and J by 4 bases, with 16 bases between. This CDR3 contains 16 residues. Germline CDR1 and CDR2: MNHEY and SVGEGT. CDR3 sequence: CASSSRSGTNNEKLFF. The CDR3 DNA reads TGTGCCAGCAGTTCGAGATCCGGGACGAATAATGAAAAACTGTTTTTT.

The chain links TRBV30 to TRBJ1-3; the D is unclear. Germline V gene lookup returns CDR1 GTSNPN and CDR2 SVGIG (reference sequence). V lost 3 bases and J lost 2, with 8 bases in between. The CDR3 contains 13 residues. CDR3 in amino acids: CAWRPPAGNTIYF. CDR3 DNA: TGTGCCTGGAGGCCCCCAGCTGGAAACACCATATATTTT.

J is TRBJ2-2 and V is TRBV24-1, with TRBD2 matching over 10 bases. Trimming removed 3 bases from V and 6 bases from J; junction bases left unmatched: 6. CDR1 is KGHDR and CDR2 is SFDVKD in the germline V gene. The CDR3 is 16 amino acids. CDR3 loop: CATSDEAGGSPGELFF. CDR3 bases: TGTGCCACCAGTGATGAAGCGGGAGGGTCGCCCGGGGAGCTGTTTTTT.

This clone showed up just a few times. The chain combines TRBV21-1 with TRBJ1-2. TRBV21-1 counts as a pseudogene. CDR3 length: 15 residues. The DNA for the CDR3 is TGTGCCAGCAGCAAACTCCCAGCGAGGAACTATGGCTACACCTTC. This codes for CASSKLPARNYGYTF.

The genes are TRBV24-1 and TRBJ1-1; D not certain. CDR1 is KGHDR and CDR2 is SFDVKD in the germline V gene. V lost 1 base and J lost 0, with 8 bases in between. The CDR3 covers 15 residues. The CDR3, as DNA: TGTGCCACCAGTGATTTTAACGTCGTGAACACTGAAGCTTTCTTT. This gives the protein CATSDFNVVNTEAFF.

The rearrangement joins TRBV11-2 to TRBJ2-2, with TRBD1 matching over 10 bases. CDR3 length equals 19 residues. Germline trimming cut 5 bases from V and 2 bases from J; bases unmatched to any gene: 14. Germline V gene lookup returns CDR1 SGHAT and CDR2 FQNNGV. CDR3 sequence (DNA): TGTGCCAGCAGCCCTTACCTGCCTCGGACAGGGGGAAACACCGGGGAGCTGTTTTTT. As protein: CASSPYLPRTGGNTGELFF.

The chain links TRBV29-1 to TRBJ2-5; D is ambiguous. The germline V and J ends were trimmed by 5 bases and 5 bases, with 6 bases remaining between them. Germline-derived CDR1 and CDR2 are SQVTM and ANQGSEA. This CDR3 is built from 10 residues. The CDR3 sequence is CSVYGETQYF. Written as DNA, the CDR3 is TGCAGCGTTTACGGGGAGACCCAGTACTTC.

The V and J genes are TRBV19 and TRBJ1-2, with D maybe TRBD1 (6 bases). The germline CDR1 and CDR2 sequences are LNHDA and SQIVND (reference sequence). The V and J ends lost 3 bases and 2 bases respectively, with 7 bases between them. The CDR3 loop spans 13 amino acids. CDR3 residues: CASSIDRNYGYTF. The CDR3, as DNA: TGTGCCAGTAGTATTGACAGGAACTATGGCTACACCTTC. Full variable domain (missing parts from reference TRBV19 and TRBJ1-2): DGGITQSPKYLFRKEGQNVTLSCEQNLNHDAMYWYRQDPGQGLRLIYYSQIVNDFQKGDIAEGYSVSREKKESFPLTVTSAQKNPTAFYLCASSIDRNYGYTFGSGTRLTVV.

The rearrangement links TRBV28 to TRBJ1-4; D is undetermined. V was shortened by 2 bases and J by 8 bases, with 12 bases between the two germline ends. This CDR3 is built from 14 residues. Germline values: CDR1 MDHEN, CDR2 SYDVKM. The CDR3 loop reads CASSLVPGSEKLFF. In DNA form, the CDR3 reads TGTGCCAGCAGTTTAGTCCCGGGGTCGGAAAAACTGTTTTTT.

The chain recombines TRBV21-1 with TRBJ2-7. TRBV21-1 is designated a pseudogene. There are 12 residues in the CDR3. CDR3: CASSKSSYEQYF. The DNA for the CDR3 is TGTGCCAGCAGCAAATCCTCCTACGAGCAGTACTTC.

This chain joins TRBV6-2 or TRBV6-3 and TRBJ1-1; a possible D gene is TRBD1 (6 bases). Trimming pared 4 bases from V and 8 bases from J, leaving 32 bases between. The CDR3 spans 19 residues. The germline gives CDR1 MNHEY, CDR2 SVGEGT. The CDR3 bases are TGTGCCAGCAGTTTATGGGCCTACAGGGCTTCGGGATTGCATGAGGAAGCTTTCTTT. It yields the protein CASSLWAYRASGLHEEAFF.

V usage is TRBV5-8 and J usage is TRBJ2-2, with TRBD1 as a possible D gene (5 bases). The CDR3 sequence is 16 residues long. Trimming pared 6 bases from V and 2 bases from J, leaving 17 bases between. CDR1 SGHTS and CDR2 YDEGEE come from the germline V gene. CDR3 amino acids: CASTLGPLENTGELFF. CDR3 coding DNA: TGTGCCAGCACCCTGGGGCCGCTGGAAAACACCGGGGAGCTGTTTTTT.

The chain joins TRBV6-5 to TRBJ1-4, with TRBD1 matching over 7 bases. CDR1 is MNHEY, CDR2 SVGAGI, per germline. This CDR3 is 14 amino acids long. V lost 10 bases to trimming and J lost 5 bases; unmatched junction nucleotides: 10. The CDR3 DNA follows: TGTGCCATCTTTTCCCGGGACAGAAATGAAAAACTGTTTTTT. Translated, it gives CAIFSRDRNEKLFF.

The chain recombines TRBV7-9 with TRBJ2-1, with D unclear. This CDR3 comprises 12 residues. Trimming removed 4 bases at V and 3 bases at J, with 4 bases between. Looked up from germline, CDR1 is SEHNR and CDR2 is FQNEAQ (reference sequence). The CDR3 reads CASSSNYNEQFF. The CDR3 DNA reads as TGTGCCAGCAGCTCCAACTACAATGAGCAGTTCTTC.

V and J are TRBV7-2 and TRBJ2-7; 11 bases match TRBD2. Unmatched junction bases numbered 4, after V lost 1 base and J lost 2 bases. CDR3 size: 16 residues. Looked up from germline, CDR1 is SGHTA and CDR2 is FQGNSA. CDR3 nucleotides: TGTGCCAGCAGCTTAGAGAGTAGCGGGGGGGCCTACGAGCAGTACTTC. Translating it yields CASSLESSGGAYEQYF. The full variable domain, its missing parts supplied by reference TRBV7-2 and TRBJ2-7, is GAGVSQSPSNKVTEKGKDVELRCDPISGHTALYWYRQSLGQGLEFLIYFQGNSAPDKSGLPSDRFSAERTGGSVSTLTIQRTQQEDSAVYLCASSLESSGGAYEQYFGPGTRLTVT.

This chain uses TRBV10-1 with TRBJ2-7, with D perhaps given as TRBD1 or TRBD2 (6 bases each). The V end lost 2 bases, the J end lost 3 bases, and 11 bases lay between the germline ends. This CDR3 contains 14 residues. CDR1 and CDR2 from the germline V gene are WNHNN and SYGVQD (reference sequence). CDR3 protein: CASSEGGGLYEQYF. Written as DNA, the CDR3 is TGCGCCAGCAGTGAGGGAGGGGGTCTCTACGAGCAGTACTTC.

DNA of the CDR3: TGTGCCAGCAGCTTGGGAGGGGGCTACACCTTC. It yields the protein CASSLGGGYTF. The chain uses TRBV5-6 and TRBJ1-2; no reliable D call. This CDR3 has 11 residues. V lost 0 bases and J 8 bases, leaving 5 bases between the germline ends. Germline V gene lookup returns CDR1 SGHDT and CDR2 YYEEEE.